Listed here are 27 T cell receptor beta chains from one sample, sequenced in a study of blood T cell repertoires in COVID-19. Sequenced by immunoSEQ multiplex PCR; TCRdb stores in-frame clones only, minus some. The sample lists about 200,000 clones, about 88% seen once, with roughly a sixth in the top ten. Sequenced input: peripheral blood. Every receptor here comes from a middle-aged man with COVID-19, enrolled during active disease.

The DNA of the CDR3 is TGTGCCAGCAGCTTGGAAGGGGCTAGGGCCAACGTCCTGACTTTC. It encodes CASSLEGARANVLTF. The gene calls are TRBV5-4 and TRBJ2-6; a weak D match, TRBD1 (5 bases). V was clipped by 0 bases and J by 5 bases, with 9 bases between them. The CDR3 runs to 15 residues. Germline loops: CDR1 SGHNT, CDR2 YYREEE (reference sequence).

In its sample, this clone was seen a few times. The rearrangement links TRBV9 to TRBJ2-7; 13 positions agree with TRBD2. V gave up 4 bases and J gave up 4 bases; unmatched junction bases: 8. From germline, CDR1 is SGDLS and CDR2 YYNGEE. The CDR3 is made up of 16 amino acids. CDR3 coding DNA: TGTGCCAGCAGCAAAGGACTAGCGGGGGATTTTTACGAGCAGTACTTC. Translation gives CASSKGLAGDFYEQYF.

The chain recombines TRBV27 with TRBJ1-5, with D unclear. CDR3 length: 14 amino acids. Looked up from germline, CDR1 is MNHEY and CDR2 is SMNVEV (reference sequence). V lost 0 bases and J lost 6, with 9 bases in between. The DNA for the CDR3 is TGTGCCAGCAGTTTATCCACTTTGATTCAGCCCCAGCATTTT. The encoded protein is CASSLSTLIQPQHF.

This clone turned up a few times. V gene TRBV7-8 combines with J gene TRBJ2-7, with D unresolved. Germline V gene data show CDR1 as SGHVS and CDR2 as FQNEAQ. The CDR3 has 14 residues. V dropped 3 bases and J dropped 3 bases, with 12 bases sitting between them. Here the CDR3 DNA reads TGTGCCAGCAGCTTTCAGGCCGTAAGCTACGAGCAGTACTTC. This translates into CASSFQAVSYEQYF. The variable domain in full, completed from reference TRBV7-8 and TRBJ2-7, reads GAGVSQSPRYKVAKRGQDVALRCDPISGHVSLFWYQQALGQGPEFLTYFQNEAQLDKSGLPSDRFFAERPEGSVSTLKIQRTQQEDSAVYLCASSFQAVSYEQYFGPGTRLTVT.

The chain employs TRBV7-2 and TRBJ1-5, with TRBD1 matching over 11 bases. CDR1 is SGHTA, CDR2 FQGNSA, per germline. The length of the CDR3 is 14 residues. With 4 bases clipped from V and 9 bases from J, the junction kept 5 bases outside the gene matches. DNA of the CDR3: TGTGCCAGCAGCTCCGGACAGGGGGCCGGGCCCCAGCATTTT. Translation gives CASSSGQGAGPQHF.

About this clone: This CDR3 is also generated by other DNA sequences in the sample. This sequence joins TRBV12-3 or TRBV12-4 and TRBJ2-7; 7 bases fit TRBD1. Unmatched junction bases numbered 2, after V lost 6 bases and J lost 3 bases. CDR3 length equals 12 residues. The CDR3, as DNA: TGTGCCAGCAGCAGGGGGAACTACGAGCAGTACTTC. The encoded protein is CASSRGNYEQYF.

The chain uses TRBV4-2 and TRBJ1-5; D is perhaps TRBD1 (6 bases). V lost 5 bases to trimming and J lost 6 bases, with 20 bases between them. The CDR3 consists of 16 residues. Germline-derived CDR1 and CDR2 are LGHNA and YNFKEQ. The CDR3 is CASSSQEGVVGQPQHF. Written as DNA, the CDR3 is TGTGCCAGCAGCTCCCAAGAGGGGGTTGTGGGTCAGCCCCAGCATTTT.

CDR3: CASSFGPLNEQFF. In nucleotides, the CDR3 is TGTGCCAGCAGCTTTGGCCCCCTCAATGAGCAGTTCTTC. The chain has TRBV7-2 and TRBJ2-1, with D unresolved. Trimming stripped 3 bases from V and 6 bases from J, with 9 bases between. The CDR3 has 13 amino acids. Germline-derived CDR1 and CDR2 are SGHTA and FQGNSA.

The chain couples TRBV28 to TRBJ2-7; TRBD1 agrees at 8 bases. The CDR3 runs 13 residues. Germline V gives CDR1 MDHEN, CDR2 SYDVKM. Trimming at V came to 5 bases and at J to 3 bases, leaving 3 bases not matched to a gene. The CDR3 reads CASSPGQGYEQYF. The CDR3 DNA reads TGTGCCAGCAGTCCTGGACAGGGCTACGAGCAGTACTTC.

In nucleotides, the CDR3 is TGTGCCAGCAGCTTAGGCGGGGGGGGTTCCTACGAGCAGTACTTC. This encodes CASSLGGGGSYEQYF. The V call is TRBV7-2, the J call TRBJ2-7; TRBD2 aligns across 9 bases. With 1 base clipped from V and 1 base from J, the junction kept 2 bases outside the gene matches. The germline gives CDR1 SGHTA, CDR2 FQGNSA. The CDR3 spans 15 residues.

The gene calls are TRBV12-5 and TRBJ2-1; maybe TRBD2 (6 bases). Trimming cost V 8 bases and J 8 bases, with 19 bases left between them. The CDR3 has 14 residues. Per germline, CDR1 LGHNT and CDR2 FRNRAP. Here the CDR3 reads CASPVVAEVHEQFF. The DNA of the CDR3 is TGTGCTAGTCCTGTGGTAGCGGAGGTCCATGAGCAGTTCTTC.

The chain couples TRBV5-1 to TRBJ2-3; 10 bases are a match to TRBD2. J was trimmed by 5 bases and V by 1 base; bases with no gene match: 7. CDR1 SGHRS and CDR2 YFSETQ come from the germline V gene. This CDR3 is 16 amino acids long. In DNA, the CDR3 is TGCGCCAGCAGCTTGTCGGTAGCGGGAGGTATAGATACGCAGTATTTT. Protein product: CASSLSVAGGIDTQYF.

The chain couples TRBV29-1 to TRBJ2-7, with a tentative D call TRBD1 (6 bases). The CDR3 sequence is 14 residues long. Trimming shortened V by 3 bases and J by 8 bases, and 20 bases separated the two germline ends. Germline CDR1 reads SQVTM; CDR2 reads ANQGSEA. As DNA, the CDR3 is TGCAGCGTTGATGGATTGGGGGCCGTCCCGCAGCAGTACTTC. This sequence encodes CSVDGLGAVPQQYF.

This chain uses TRBV6-5 with TRBJ1-4; TRBD1 agrees at 8 bases. Germline-derived CDR1 and CDR2 are MNHEY and SVGAGI. Unmatched junction bases numbered 5, after V lost 6 bases and J lost 2 bases. This CDR3 comprises 15 residues. This CDR3 is CASRTGVVTNEKLFF. The CDR3 bases are TGTGCCAGCAGGACAGGGGTGGTGACTAATGAAAAACTGTTTTTT.

For the CDR3, the DNA is TGCAGTGCTAGTGTACTAGATTCCTACGAGCAGTACTTC. Amino acid sequence: CSASVLDSYEQYF. The chain employs TRBV20-1 and TRBJ2-7; TRBD2 is a possible D gene (5 bases). CDR3 length: 13 amino acids. V lost 3 bases and J lost 1, with 10 bases in between. Germline CDR1 reads DFQATT; CDR2 reads SNEGSKA (reference sequence).

The chain employs TRBV9 and TRBJ1-4, with unresolved D. This CDR3 comprises 14 residues. V lost 6 bases to trimming and J lost 4 bases, with 13 bases between them. Germline CDR1 SGDLS, CDR2 YYNGEE. CDR3 sequence: CASTPRGNNEKLFF. The CDR3 region has the DNA TGTGCCAGCACCCCGCGCGGGAATAATGAAAAACTGTTTTTT.

The chain couples TRBV5-5 to TRBJ1-1; TRBD1 agrees at 7 bases. Germline V gene data show CDR1 as SGHKS and CDR2 as YYEKEE (reference sequence). This CDR3 comprises 17 residues. Unmatched junction bases numbered 8, after V lost 0 bases and J lost 0 bases. CDR3 sequence reads: CASSLGAPRGLNTEAFF. CDR3 sequence (DNA): TGTGCCAGCAGCTTGGGGGCCCCAAGGGGGCTGAACACTGAAGCTTTCTTT.

V is TRBV5-6 and J is TRBJ1-2, with TRBD1 identical over 10 bases. V lost 4 bases and J lost 7; bases outside the gene matches: 16. Germline V gene lookup returns CDR1 SGHDT and CDR2 YYEEEE. The CDR3 is 17 amino acids. The CDR3: CASSRGNRDRGIGGYTF. CDR3 nucleotides: TGTGCCAGCAGCCGGGGGAATCGGGACAGGGGAATTGGTGGCTACACCTTC.

The chain combines TRBV28 with TRBJ1-1, with D tentatively TRBD1 (5 bases). V dropped 2 bases and J dropped 11 bases, with 15 bases sitting between them. The germline V gene encodes CDR1 MDHEN and CDR2 SYDVKM. The CDR3 has 13 amino acids. CDR3 sequence reads: CASSLPQEGDAFF. In DNA, the CDR3 is TGTGCCAGCAGTTTACCACAGGAAGGAGACGCTTTCTTT.

The rearrangement uses TRBV11-2 and TRBJ2-2; 8 bases match TRBD1. The CDR3 consists of 16 residues. CDR1 is SGHAT, CDR2 FQNNGV, per germline. V shed 2 bases and J 2 bases; nucleotides not matched to a gene: 4. CDR3 sequence (DNA): TGTGCCAGCAGCTTACAGGGGGCGTCCAACACCGGGGAGCTGTTTTTT. Translating it yields CASSLQGASNTGELFF. Supplemented by reference TRBV11-2 and TRBJ2-2, the full variable domain reads EAGVAQSPRYKIIEKRQSVAFWCNPISGHATLYWYQQILGQGPKLLIQFQNNGVVDDSQLPKDRFSAERLKGVDSTLKIQPAKLEDSAVYLCASSLQGASNTGELFFGEGSRLTVL.

The J gene is TRBJ1-5, the V gene TRBV6-6; 9 nucleotides line up with TRBD1. The CDR3 is made up of 18 amino acids. Germline CDR1 reads MNHNY; CDR2 reads SVGAGI (reference sequence). After removal of 5 bases from V and 0 bases from J, the junction contained 11 bases not matched to a gene. The CDR3 protein is CASSRTGQGRNSNQPQHF. The CDR3 DNA is TGTGCCAGCAGTCGAACGGGACAGGGTCGGAATAGCAATCAGCCCCAGCATTTT.

This clone was counted between two and nine times. This rearrangement joins TRBV7-9 to TRBJ2-3; D remains unclear. The germline CDR1 and CDR2 sequences are SEHNR and FQNEAQ (reference sequence). CDR3 length: 14 amino acids. V lost 5 bases and J 1 base, leaving 10 bases between the germline ends. The chain's CDR3 is CASSPVTGTDTQYF. The CDR3 nucleotides read TGTGCCAGCAGCCCTGTCACAGGCACAGATACGCAGTATTTT. The full variable domain, completed using reference TRBV7-9 and TRBJ2-3, is DTGVSQNPRHKITKRGQNVTFRCDPISEHNRLYWYRQTLGQGPEFLTYFQNEAQLEKSRLLSDRFSAERPKGSFSTLEIQRTEQGDSAMYLCASSPVTGTDTQYFGPGTRLTVL.

This chain links TRBV7-2 with TRBJ1-3, with D uncertain. Germline values: CDR1 SGHTA, CDR2 FQGNSA. The CDR3 runs 15 residues. Deletions cut 1 base from V and 2 bases from J, with 9 bases between. CDR3 sequence reads: CASSLDSRPGNTIYF. DNA for the CDR3: TGTGCCAGCAGCTTAGACAGCAGACCTGGAAACACCATATATTTT. The entire variable domain, with the rest obtained from reference TRBV7-2 and TRBJ1-3, is as follows: GAGVSQSPSNKVTEKGKDVELRCDPISGHTALYWYRQSLGQGLEFLIYFQGNSAPDKSGLPSDRFSAERTGGSVSTLTIQRTQQEDSAVYLCASSLDSRPGNTIYFGEGSWLTVV.

J is TRBJ1-5 and V is TRBV7-2; D is undetermined. CDR3 length equals 15 residues. V was pared by 5 bases and J by 0 bases, with 11 bases between. Germline CDR1 SGHTA, CDR2 FQGNSA. CDR3 region: CASSPERYSNQPQHF. CDR3 sequence (DNA): TGTGCCAGCAGCCCCGAGAGGTATAGCAATCAGCCCCAGCATTTT.

The rearrangement uses TRBV28 and TRBJ1-3, with D tentatively TRBD1 (6 bases). CDR3 length: 14 amino acids. V lost 4 bases, J lost 4 bases, and 11 bases lay in between. Germline lookup yields CDR1 MDHEN and CDR2 SYDVKM. The CDR3 region has the DNA TGTGCCAGCAGTTCCCCCCAGGGGGGAAACACCATATATTTT. It translates to CASSSPQGGNTIYF.

The chain has TRBV30 and TRBJ2-7; D is undetermined. The CDR3 length is 11 residues. Germline lookup yields CDR1 GTSNPN and CDR2 SVGIG (reference sequence). V was trimmed by 4 bases and J by 4 bases, leaving 8 bases between them. As DNA, the CDR3 is TGTGCCTGGACCTCCGCGTACGAGCAGTACTTC. This sequence encodes CAWTSAYEQYF. Variable domain in full (rest from reference TRBV30 and TRBJ2-7): SQTIHQWPATLVQPVGSPLSLECTVEGTSNPNLYWYRQAAGRGLQLLFYSVGIGQISSEVPQNLSASRPQDRQFILSSKKLLLSDSGFYLCAWTSAYEQYFGPGTRLTVT.

The chain links TRBV4-3 to TRBJ2-3, with 9 positions matching TRBD2. Germline trimming cut 4 bases from V and 6 bases from J; bases unmatched to any gene: 2. Germline values: CDR1 LGHNA, CDR2 YSLEER. CDR3 length: 13 amino acids. The CDR3 region has the DNA TGCGCCAGCAGCCCTAGCGGGGTGGATACGCAGTATTTT. This encodes CASSPSGVDTQYF.